These T cell receptor beta chains were read from a single sample in a study of blood T cell repertoires in COVID-19. Produced via immunoSEQ multiplex PCR; TCRdb's table is partial and in-frame only. The sample shows approximately 260,000 clones, approximately 85% of them seen only once. Input material: PBMCs or T cells enriched from blood (not recorded which). These receptors came from a woman in her forties or fifties who had been exposed to COVID-19. Each CDR3 is given with its conserved first and last residue.

TRBV10-3,TRBJ1-5,CAISETVNQPQHF
TRBV2,TRBJ2-3,CASHKDRALDTQYF
TRBV28,TRBJ1-2,CASSLGTVYGYTF
TRBV5-4,TRBJ1-4,CASSLSPGTDEKLFF
TRBV11-2,TRBJ1-1,CASSRGTGGPGTEAFF
TRBV11-3,TRBJ1-1,CASSGRGTEAFF
TRBV28,TRBJ2-3,CASSSGQISTDTQYF
TRBV10-3,TRBJ1-2,CAISELVGKVTGGYTF
TRBV7-2,TRBJ2-1,CASSLGTGQGLFNEQFF
TRBV29-1,TRBJ2-7,CSVERDSYEQYF
TRBV7-2,TRBJ2-3,CASSTGLAGEGPDTQYF
TRBV4-3,TRBJ1-1,CASSSGGMNTEAFF
TRBV6-5,TRBJ2-1,CASSYTRTENNEQFF
TRBV28,TRBJ1-4,CASSPQEGREKLFF
TRBV6-4,TRBJ2-1,CASSSGTTGYNEQFF